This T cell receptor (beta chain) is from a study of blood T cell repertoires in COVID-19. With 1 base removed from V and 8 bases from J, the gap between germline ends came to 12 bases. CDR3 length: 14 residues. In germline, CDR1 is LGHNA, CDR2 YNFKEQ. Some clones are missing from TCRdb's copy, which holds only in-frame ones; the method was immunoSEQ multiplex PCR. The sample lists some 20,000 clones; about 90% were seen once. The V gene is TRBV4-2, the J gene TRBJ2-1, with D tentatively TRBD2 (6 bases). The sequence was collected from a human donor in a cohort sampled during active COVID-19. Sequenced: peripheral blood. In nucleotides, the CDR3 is TGTGCCAGCAGCCAAGCCGCGGGGTCCCATGAGCAGTTCTTC. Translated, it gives CASSQAAGSHEQFF.